This passage covers 5 T cell receptor beta chains from one sample sequenced in a study of shared clonotypes between healthy human individuals. Clones were sequenced by immunoSEQ multiplex PCR, and TCRdb holds only the in-frame ones, with some missing. Among approximately 1.5 million clones listed, approximately 98% were seen once. The sample comprised naive CD4+ T cells sorted from blood. Subset noted: CD45RA+ positively selected. These TCRs come from a man aged 30 to 45 in good health.

The V call is TRBV1, the J call TRBJ2-5; the tabulated D call, TRBD2, remains unverified against the DNA. TRBV1 constitutes a pseudogene. CDR3 length equals 15 residues. CDR3 sequence (DNA): TGCACCAGCAGCCAATTCGGTGTCGTCGGAGAGACCCAGTACTTC. Protein: CTSSQFGVVGETQYF.

With regard to this clone: The sample carries other DNA sequences with the same CDR3. The rearrangement joins TRBV2 to TRBJ1-5, with 7 nucleotides matching TRBD1. The germline CDR1 and CDR2 sequences are SNHLY and FYNNEI. V gave up 6 bases and J gave up 2 bases; unmatched junction bases: 1. The CDR3 is 13 residues long. Written as DNA, the CDR3 is TGTGCCAGCAGCGGGACAGGCAATCAGCCCCAGCATTTT. Protein sequence: CASSGTGNQPQHF.

The gene calls are TRBV7-2 and TRBJ2-1; D unresolved. CDR3 length: 14 amino acids. Germline CDR1 and CDR2: SGHTA and FQGNSA. V lost 6 bases, J lost 0 bases, and 9 bases lay in between. This CDR3 reads CASRWSRSYNEQFF. The CDR3 nucleotides are TGTGCCAGCAGATGGTCTCGCTCCTACAATGAGCAGTTCTTC.

The V gene is TRBV7-9, the J gene TRBJ2-1; perhaps TRBD2 as D (6 bases). This CDR3 has 15 amino acids. Per germline, CDR1 SEHNR and CDR2 FQNEAQ (reference sequence). Trimming stripped 4 bases from V and 6 bases from J, with 16 bases between. The CDR3 sequence is CASSSGVPPLNEQFF. The CDR3 DNA sequence: TGTGCCAGCAGCTCGGGAGTCCCTCCGCTCAATGAGCAGTTCTTC. The full variable domain, in which reference TRBV7-9 and TRBJ2-1 provide the parts outside the CDR3, is DTGVSQNPRHKITKRGQNVTFRCDPISEHNRLYWYRQTLGQGPEFLTYFQNEAQLEKSRLLSDRFSAERPKGSFSTLEIQRTEQGDSAMYLCASSSGVPPLNEQFFGPGTRLTVL.

V and J are TRBV18 and TRBJ2-1; tentatively, D is TRBD2 (5 bases). This CDR3 spans 17 amino acids. The germline CDR1 and CDR2 sequences are KGHSH and LQKENI. Trimming stripped 1 base from V and 0 bases from J, with 13 bases between. In nucleotides, the CDR3 is TGTGCCAGCTCACCACGACCCTCGGGAAGCTCCTACAATGAGCAGTTCTTC. The encoded protein is CASSPRPSGSSYNEQFF.